The clone carrying this T cell receptor (beta chain) was detected ten times or more. Its antigen remains unidentified. More than 9.5 ml fresh peripheral blood yielded the PBMCs. Researchers amplified the TCR beta CDR3 regions from RNA transcripts. The HTBI set primed first-round TCR CDR3 RT-PCR. TCRdb recomputed calls from the multiplex PCR reads with MiXCR, one row per CDR3 protein. The table includes around 520,000 distinct CDR3 sequences, about 15% detected once. V was trimmed by 2 bases and J by 2 bases, leaving 9 bases between them. Germline V gene lookup returns CDR1 LGHDT and CDR2 YNNKEL (reference sequence). The CDR3 spans 14 residues. The data originate from a study of T cells in Graves' hyperthyroidism and ophthalmopathy. General study results and limits: In simple terms, a model built on 13 V-J features told ophthalmopathy apart from stable hyperthyroidism. Most thyroid clonotypes expanded above 0.001 were also detected in blood.

The chain has TRBV3-1 and TRBJ2-5; no definite D call. This TCR was recovered from a woman aged 40 to 49 with Graves' hyperthyroidism. Sequencing used blood. CDR3 DNA: TGTGCCAGCAGCCAACAGACTCCTCAAGAGACCCAGTACTTC. Translated, it gives CASSQQTPQETQYF.